This passage covers 20 T cell receptor beta chains from one sample sequenced in a study of cytomegalovirus exposure and HLA in healthy donors. PCR primers comprised 60 Vbeta and 13 Jbeta primers. Libraries were prepared by immunoSEQ multiplex PCR; TCRdb keeps only in-frame clonotypes and omits some of them. Its table lists some 70,000 clones. The sequenced material came from PBMCs. These receptors were collected from a boy aged 10-17 years in good health and CMV-seronegative.

The chain recombines TRBV18 with TRBJ1-2; a weak D match, TRBD1 (6 bases). The CDR3 has 12 residues. CDR1 and CDR2 from the germline V gene are KGHSH and LQKENI. V was trimmed by 6 bases and J by 2 bases, leaving 7 bases between them. CDR3 protein: CASSGQNYGYTF. The CDR3 DNA sequence: TGTGCCAGCTCCGGACAGAACTATGGCTACACCTTC.

The chain has TRBV4-3 and TRBJ2-1; TRBD2 matches 12 bases. In germline, CDR1 is LGHNA, CDR2 YSLEER. The CDR3 is 20 residues long. Trimming cost V 1 base and J 5 bases; bases outside gene matches: 15. CDR3 in DNA: TGCGCCAGCAGCCAAGTGCGACTAGCGGGAGAGTTGAGGTTTGACAATGAGCAGTTCTTC. Its protein product is CASSQVRLAGELRFDNEQFF.

CDR3 amino acids: CASSRGGASGNTIYF. In DNA, the CDR3 is TGTGCCAGCAGCCGCGGGGGGGCCTCTGGAAACACCATATATTTT. V is TRBV7-8 and J is TRBJ1-3; D might be TRBD1 (6 bases). The CDR3 totals 15 residues. Deletions cut 5 bases from V and 0 bases from J, with 11 bases between. The germline gives CDR1 SGHVS, CDR2 FQNEAQ.

The V call is TRBV25-1, the J call TRBJ2-3, with 10 nucleotides matching TRBD2. In germline, CDR1 is MGHDK, CDR2 SYGVNS. V trimming: 6 bases; J trimming: 6 bases; junction bases outside the gene matches: 6. The CDR3 runs 14 residues. The CDR3 sequence is CASRGTSAVDTQYF. CDR3 DNA sequence: TGTGCCAGCAGAGGGACTAGCGCTGTTGATACGCAGTATTTT.

V is TRBV5-1 and J is TRBJ2-1; D remains ambiguous. CDR1 is SGHRS, CDR2 YFSETQ, per germline. CDR3 length: 13 residues. V lost 3 bases and J lost 5, with 9 bases in between. CDR3 sequence (DNA): TGCGCCAGCAGCTACCTCTCGGACAATGAGCAGTTCTTC. The encoded protein is CASSYLSDNEQFF.

The rearrangement uses TRBV5-6 and TRBJ1-1; D is unresolved. The germline V and J ends were trimmed by 4 bases and 0 bases, with 10 bases remaining between them. The CDR3 loop spans 14 amino acids. In germline, CDR1 is SGHDT, CDR2 YYEEEE. The CDR3 sequence: CASSEVHMNTEAFF. The CDR3 coding sequence is TGTGCCAGCAGCGAGGTCCACATGAACACTGAAGCTTTCTTT.

The V and J genes are TRBV14 and TRBJ1-5; 9 bases are shared with TRBD1. The junction had 9 bases not matched to a gene; V was cut back by 1 base and J by 2 bases. Germline-derived CDR1 and CDR2 are SGHDN and FVKESK. The CDR3 is 18 residues long. The CDR3 coding sequence is TGTGCCAGCAGCCAAGTCCCCGGATGGACAGGGGGCAATCAGCCCCAGCATTTT. Protein sequence: CASSQVPGWTGGNQPQHF. The whole variable domain, remainder taken from reference TRBV14 and TRBJ1-5, is EAGVTQFPSHSVIEKGQTVTLRCDPISGHDNLYWYRRVMGKEIKFLLHFVKESKQDESGMPNNRFLAERTGGTYSTLKVQPAELEDSGVYFCASSQVPGWTGGNQPQHFGDGTRLSIL.

Comment on this clone: Relative to the germline gene, one junction end is altered; a read error may explain this. The CDR3: CASSLDPSGGEENQYF. The CDR3, as DNA: TGCGCCAGCAGCTTGGACCCTAGCGGGGGAGAAGAGAACCAGTACTTC. J is TRBJ2-5 and V is TRBV5-1; 10 bases fit TRBD2. Germline assignment: CDR1 SGHRS and CDR2 YFSETQ. There are 16 residues in the CDR3.

The chain combines TRBV6-5 with TRBJ2-7; 7 bases agree with TRBD2. CDR1 and CDR2 from the germline V gene are MNHEY and SVGAGI. The J segment lost 2 bases and the V segment lost 5 bases, leaving 3 bases of the junction unmatched. CDR3 length: 13 amino acids. The CDR3 coding sequence is TGTGCCAGCAGTGGCCTAGCGGCCTACGAGCAGTACTTC. Encoded protein: CASSGLAAYEQYF.

The chain combines TRBV18 with TRBJ2-2; 7 bases match TRBD2. The J segment lost 2 bases and the V segment lost 8 bases, leaving 11 bases of the junction unmatched. This CDR3 contains 16 residues. Germline-derived CDR1 and CDR2 are KGHSH and LQKENI. CDR3 DNA sequence: TGTGCCAGCCGATCGCAGCGGGGAATCAACACCGGGGAGCTGTTTTTT. Protein sequence: CASRSQRGINTGELFF.

This sequence joins TRBV19 and TRBJ1-1; weak D call: TRBD1 (5 bases). The CDR3 consists of 13 residues. In germline, CDR1 is LNHDA, CDR2 SQIVND (reference sequence). Trimming pared 7 bases from V and 1 base from J, leaving 10 bases between. CDR3 DNA: TGTGCCAGTACTACGACAGCGAACACTGAAGCTTTCTTT. Encoded protein: CASTTTANTEAFF.

The rearrangement uses TRBV10-3 and TRBJ2-2, with D perhaps TRBD2 (5 bases). Trimming removed 4 bases from V and 3 bases from J, with 9 bases in between. CDR3 length: 14 residues. Germline V gene sequence: CDR1 ENHRY, CDR2 SYGVKD. The CDR3 DNA is TGTGCCATCAGTGCCACGCGGGACACCGGGGAGCTGTTTTTT. This gives the protein CAISATRDTGELFF.

This chain connects TRBV4-2 to TRBJ1-3; 7 positions agree with TRBD1. The ends lost 1 base at V and 3 bases at J; junction bases unmatched: 6. The CDR3 spans 16 residues. Per the germline V gene, CDR1 is LGHNA and CDR2 is YNFKEQ. CDR3 nucleotide sequence: TGTGCCAGCAGCCAAGCTTCCCGACAGGGTGGAAACACCATATATTTT. Amino acids: CASSQASRQGGNTIYF.

The chain uses TRBV5-1 and TRBJ1-2; TRBD1 matches 9 bases. The CDR3 extends over 15 amino acids. Germline CDR1 and CDR2: SGHRS and YFSETQ. Trimming at V came to 1 base and at J to 4 bases, leaving 5 bases not matched to a gene. CDR3 DNA sequence: TGCGCCAGCAGCTTGACTACAGGGGGCCTCTATGGCTACACCTTC. This sequence encodes CASSLTTGGLYGYTF.

CDR3: CAWSKGTGARSTSNEKLFF. As DNA, the CDR3 is TGTGCCTGGAGTAAGGGGACAGGGGCCAGATCAACCAGTAATGAAAAACTGTTTTTT. The chain recombines TRBV30 with TRBJ1-4, with 10 bases that match TRBD1. This CDR3 comprises 19 residues. V was pared by 2 bases and J by 4 bases, with 16 bases of the junction left unmatched. CDR1 is GTSNPN, CDR2 SVGIG, per germline (reference sequence).

The chain carries TRBV2 and TRBJ1-5; no clear D gene. V was trimmed by 5 bases and J by 0 bases, leaving 14 bases between them. This CDR3 spans 16 amino acids. Looked up from germline, CDR1 is SNHLY and CDR2 is FYNNEI. CDR3 in amino acids: CASSPEREYSNQPQHF. The CDR3 nucleotides read TGTGCCAGCAGTCCGGAGAGGGAATATAGCAATCAGCCCCAGCATTTT. The whole variable domain, filled in from reference TRBV2 and TRBJ1-5, reads EPEVTQTPSHQVTQMGQEVILRCVPISNHLYFYWYRQILGQKVEFLVSFYNNEISEKSEIFDDQFSVERPDGSNFTLKIRSTKLEDSAMYFCASSPEREYSNQPQHFGDGTRLSIL.

The genes are TRBV5-4 and TRBJ2-5; D unresolved. The CDR3 length is 13 residues. The germline V gene has CDR1 SGHNT and CDR2 YYREEE (reference sequence). The V end was cut by 0 bases, the J end by 1 base, with 4 bases between. CDR3 coding DNA: TGTGCCAGCAGCTTGGACACCCAAGAGACCCAGTACTTC. This translates into CASSLDTQETQYF.

The rearrangement uses TRBV7-3 and TRBJ2-6; no definite D call. Germline V gene data show CDR1 as SGHTA and CDR2 as FQGTGA. This CDR3 spans 13 amino acids. The V end lost 5 bases, the J end lost 2 bases, and 4 bases lay between the germline ends. The CDR3 loop is CASSHAGANVLTF. In DNA form, the CDR3 reads TGTGCCAGCAGCCATGCTGGGGCCAACGTCCTGACTTTC.

The J gene is TRBJ1-2, the V gene TRBV6-6; 7 positions agree with TRBD1. V lost 5 bases to trimming and J lost 3 bases; unmatched junction nucleotides: 9. The length of the CDR3 is 15 residues. The germline V gene encodes CDR1 MNHNY and CDR2 SVGAGI (reference sequence). This CDR3 reads CASSDRVGADYGYTF. CDR3 DNA sequence: TGTGCCAGCAGTGACAGGGTAGGGGCTGACTATGGCTACACCTTC.

This rearrangement joins TRBV4-1 to TRBJ1-2; 8 bases match TRBD1. CDR1 and CDR2 (germline): MGHRA, YSYEKL. The CDR3 totals 16 residues. Trimming took 1 base from V and 4 from J; bases not matched to a gene: 8. CDR3 nucleotide sequence: TGCGCCAGCAGCCAAGTTCCCAGGGGGCTTTCCTATGGCTACACCTTC. Translating it yields CASSQVPRGLSYGYTF.